This T cell receptor beta chain was retrieved from a study of Tregs in tolerant kidney transplant recipients. As for the study in general: The nonmyeloablative bone marrow transplants came from related graft donors, with transient mixed chimerism.

TCRdb keeps only in-frame clones here, not all; method: immunoSEQ multiplex PCR. This repertoire includes under 1,000 clones. Frequency places this clone as medium-sized. Antigen: not known. Coverage ceases 3 residues before the CDR3 finishes, and the germline J gene fills in the end. CFSE-labeled recipient PBMCs were cultured 6 days with irradiated graft donor PBMCs, then FACS-sorted. Study-wide results and caveats: No direct test of biological reproducibility was done here. The small number of patients limits these findings pending further validation. In tolerant patients, donor-specific Tregs outgrew total Tregs, suggesting antigen-driven expansion.

The CDR3 runs to 14 residues. Germline CDR1 and CDR2: DFQATT and SNEGSKA (reference sequence). The V gene end was trimmed by 3 bases and the J gene end by 3 bases; junction bases not matched to a gene: 1. The rearrangement uses TRBV20-1 and TRBJ2-2; TRBD2 aligns across 10 bases. This TCR derives from a human patient who received a combined kidney and bone marrow transplant. Sequences were derived from CD4+ T cells from blood cultured with allogeneic cells, sampled before the transplant. CDR3: CSASGLADTGELFF. The CDR3 bases that were read are TGCAGTGCTAGCGGACTAGCGGACACCGGGGAG.